The 8 T cell receptor beta chains below all came from one sample that was sequenced in a study of metastatic and nonmetastatic thyroid tumors. Prior to thyroid surgery, none of the patients had received any treatment. Via MiXCR, TCRdb re-called the PCR reads. The repertoire includes around 26,000 clones, 13% of them detected once, and about 13% sits in the top ten. What was sequenced was blood. These receptors were taken from a female donor with papillary thyroid cancer or a benign thyroid nodule (not recorded which). Some clones in this sample may be carry-over from other donors' samples.

J is TRBJ2-1 and V is TRBV7-9; 8 nucleotides match TRBD2. The CDR3 covers 14 residues. The junction had 7 bases not matched to a gene; V was cut back by 5 bases and J by 7 bases. Germline lookup yields CDR1 SEHNR and CDR2 FQNEAQ (reference sequence). This chain's CDR3 is CASSVSREGNEQFF. CDR3 DNA: TGTGCCAGCAGCGTTTCACGGGAGGGGAATGAGCAGTTCTTC.

This clone is deemed medium-sized. This chain links TRBV7-2 with TRBJ2-2; 12 bases fit TRBD2. V lost 3 bases, J lost 1 base, and 6 bases stayed unmatched. CDR3 size: 18 residues. Germline CDR1 SGHTA, CDR2 FQGNSA. CDR3 sequence: CASSFPSGRALNTGELFF. The CDR3 DNA reads TGTGCCAGCAGCTTTCCTAGCGGGAGGGCCCTGAACACCGGGGAGCTGTTTTTT.

This clone was observed many times. The rearrangement uses TRBV6-1 and TRBJ1-1, with unresolved D. The V gene's germline CDR1 is MNHNS and CDR2 SASEGT. This CDR3 is 14 amino acids long. Trimming took off 6 bases at V and 3 bases at J, with 14 bases between the two ends. The CDR3 is CASRTRGADTEAFF. For the CDR3, the DNA is TGTGCCAGCAGAACGCGGGGTGCGGACACTGAAGCTTTCTTT.

There are many counts of this clone. V gene TRBV9 combines with J gene TRBJ2-3; the match to TRBD2 covers 9 bases. The CDR3 runs 17 residues. CDR1 is SGDLS and CDR2 is YYNGEE in the germline V gene. Losses at the gene ends were 0 bases for V and 0 bases for J; bases not matched to a gene: 5. The CDR3 protein is CASSVGRLAASTDTQYF. For the CDR3, the DNA is TGTGCCAGCAGCGTAGGAAGACTAGCGGCCAGCACAGATACGCAGTATTTT. Variable domain in full (rest from reference TRBV9 and TRBJ2-3): DSGVTQTPKHLITATGQRVTLRCSPRSGDLSVYWYQQSLDQGLQFLIQYYNGEERAKGNILERFSAQQFPDLHSELNLSSLELGDSALYFCASSVGRLAASTDTQYFGPGTRLTVL.

Ten or more counts support this clone. This sequence joins TRBV5-1 and TRBJ2-3; D remains unclear. This CDR3 is 13 amino acids long. V lost 4 bases to trimming and J lost 5 bases, with 11 bases between them. Germline assignment: CDR1 SGHRS and CDR2 YFSETQ. The CDR3 sequence is CASSRVGEDTQYF. CDR3 coding DNA: TGCGCCAGCAGCCGCGTTGGGGAAGATACGCAGTATTTT.

This clone came up many times. The chain recombines TRBV28 with TRBJ2-2; TRBD2 aligns across 13 bases. CDR1 is MDHEN, CDR2 SYDVKM, per germline. Losses at the gene ends were 10 bases for V and 6 bases for J; bases not matched to a gene: 5. The CDR3 is made up of 14 amino acids. The CDR3 sequence: CATRTSGRPGELFF. CDR3 DNA sequence: TGTGCCACGCGGACTAGCGGGAGACCCGGGGAGCTGTTTTTT. The complete variable domain, with remaining parts taken from reference TRBV28 and TRBJ2-2, reads DVKVTQSSRYLVKRTGEKVFLECVQDMDHENMFWYRQDPGLGLRLIYFSYDVKMKEKGDIPEGYSVSREKKERFSLILESASTNQTSMYLCATRTSGRPGELFFGEGSRLTVL.

In this sample, this clone turned up many times. V and J are TRBV27 and TRBJ1-2; the match to TRBD1 covers 7 bases. The CDR3 totals 16 residues. Germline loops: CDR1 MNHEY, CDR2 SMNVEV (reference sequence). V dropped 5 bases and J dropped 5; count of bases not matched to a gene: 14. CDR3 nucleotides: TGTGCCAGCAGTCACACAGGGGAGCTATTTGCTTATGGCTACACCTTC. Protein product: CASSHTGELFAYGYTF.

This clone appeared many times. The chain carries TRBV11-1 and TRBJ1-3; 7 nucleotides line up with TRBD1. The CDR3 is 16 amino acids. Germline assignment: CDR1 SGHAT and CDR2 FQDESV (reference sequence). J lost 0 bases, V lost 4 bases, and 6 bases had no gene match. Here the CDR3 reads CASSSGQENSGNTIYF. In DNA form, the CDR3 reads TGTGCCAGCAGCTCCGGACAGGAAAACTCTGGAAACACCATATATTTT. The full variable domain, in which reference TRBV11-1 and TRBJ1-3 provide the parts outside the CDR3, is EAEVAQSPRYKITEKSQAVAFWCDPISGHATLYWYRQILGQGPELLVQFQDESVVDDSQLPKDRFSAERLKGVDSTLKIQPAELGDSAMYLCASSSGQENSGNTIYFGEGSWLTVV.